Described below is a single T cell receptor beta chain sequence and its context. Random-hexamer reverse transcription was applied to roughly 0.45 to 1 ug RNA. TCRdb processed the immunoSEQ multiplex PCR reads anew with MiXCR; each CDR3 protein has one entry. The sample lists some 300,000 distinct CDR3 sequences; 65% to 90% were seen once. The sample belongs to a study of CD8 T cells in Susac syndrome. The V and J ends lost 0 bases and 4 bases respectively, with 16 bases between them. Germline loops: CDR1 LGHNA, CDR2 YSLEER. CDR3 length: 16 residues. Source material: CD8+ T cells from PBMCs. The receptor was isolated from a human donor with multiple sclerosis. The gene calls are TRBV4-3 and TRBJ2-7; D is tentatively TRBD1 or TRBD2 (6 bases each). CDR3 in DNA: TGCGCCAGCAGCCAAGACTGGGCGGGACACATGTACGAGCAGTACTTC. This encodes CASSQDWAGHMYEQYF.